This entry concerns a single T cell receptor (beta chain). The CDR3 totals 13 residues. The germline V gene has CDR1 MDHEN and CDR2 SYDVKM. Losses at the gene ends were 7 bases for V and 4 bases for J; bases not matched to a gene: 2. Authors' data handling: Nucleated cell counts were estimated from reference gene primer amplification. Assay: immunoSEQ multiplex PCR; the TCRdb copy retains only in-frame clones and omits some. V, J and clone size are those of that table, while D and trimming were read from the DNA. The sample contains over 400,000 clones, approximately 85% of which appear only once. The data derive from a study of blood T cell repertoires in COVID-19. Turning to the study itself: Samples of COVID-19 (acute and convalescent) were obtained from the United States, Italy and Spain. The analysed material was cDNA or gDNA that came from T cells, B-cell-depleted T cells, or PBMCs.

The chain is built from TRBV28 and TRBJ2-1; 9 nucleotides match TRBD2. The clonotype was recovered from a human donor in a cohort sampled during active COVID-19. The sample was peripheral blood. The CDR3: CASKTSGYNEQFF. CDR3 bases: TGTGCCAGCAAGACTAGCGGTTACAATGAGCAGTTCTTC.